Below, one T cell receptor (beta chain) is given with its context. This sample was included in a study of blood T cell repertoires in COVID-19. At the level of the study: From the United States, Italy and Spain came samples of acute and convalescent COVID-19. PBMCs, B-cell-depleted T cells, or T cells provided the cDNA or gDNA that made up the material.

Measured with immunoSEQ multiplex PCR; TCRdb has only the in-frame clones, and not every one. This sample has approximately 140,000 clones; around 80% occur once, and the top ten carry approximately 5.8%. The origin of this receptor is a human donor in a cohort sampled during active COVID-19. Input material: peripheral blood.

The CDR3 DNA sequence: TGTGCCAGTAGTACCTTCTGGACAGGGAACACTGAAGCTTTCTTT. As protein: CASSTFWTGNTEAFF. The chain employs TRBV19 and TRBJ1-1, with 7 bases identical to TRBD1. J lost 1 base, V lost 4 bases, and 6 bases had no gene match. From germline, CDR1 is LNHDA and CDR2 SQIVND (reference sequence). This CDR3 is 15 amino acids long.